This T cell receptor beta chain comes out of a study of T cell repertoires in cytomegalovirus infection. For the study at large: CMV infection and matching HLA type were both indicated by public TCR beta signatures.

This clonotype has more than one count but fewer than ten. Its target is not known. TCRdb recomputed calls from the reads with MiXCR, one row per CDR3 protein. The sample lists 150,000 to 190,000 distinct CDR3 sequences, about a quarter occurring once. Study-wide results and limits: HLA-C-restricted, CMV-specific TCR beta clonotypes were dominant ex vivo. Using cumulative public TCR beta family frequency, the authors identified those who carried CMV together with the relevant HLA.

Germline V gene lookup returns CDR1 SGHTA and CDR2 FQGTGA. V dropped 1 base and J dropped 6 bases, with 10 bases sitting between them. The CDR3 contains 14 residues. The clonotype originates from a human donor in good health (CMV status not recorded). Some clones in this sample may be carry-over from other donors' samples. Sequenced: PBMCs. The rearrangement joins TRBV7-3 to TRBJ2-1; no clear D gene. CDR3 bases: TGTGCCAGCAGCTTAAGGCGGCAGATCAATGAGCAGTTCTTC. Its protein is CASSLRRQINEQFF.